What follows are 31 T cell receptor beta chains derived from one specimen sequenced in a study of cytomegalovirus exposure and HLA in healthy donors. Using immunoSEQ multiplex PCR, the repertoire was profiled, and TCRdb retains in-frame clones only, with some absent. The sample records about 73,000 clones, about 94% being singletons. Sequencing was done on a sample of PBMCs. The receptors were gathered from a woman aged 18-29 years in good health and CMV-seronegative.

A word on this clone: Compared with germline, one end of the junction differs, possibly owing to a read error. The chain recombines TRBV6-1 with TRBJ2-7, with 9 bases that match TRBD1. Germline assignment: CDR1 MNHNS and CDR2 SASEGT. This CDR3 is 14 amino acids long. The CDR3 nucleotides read TGTGCCAGCAGAGAAGGGACAGGGAGCTACGAGCAGTACTTC. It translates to CASREGTGSYEQYF.

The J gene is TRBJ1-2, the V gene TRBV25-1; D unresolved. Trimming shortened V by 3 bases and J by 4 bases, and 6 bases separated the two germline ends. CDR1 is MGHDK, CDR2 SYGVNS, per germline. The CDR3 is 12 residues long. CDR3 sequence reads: CASSDSVYGYTF. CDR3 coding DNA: TGTGCCAGCAGTGATTCGGTCTATGGCTACACCTTC.

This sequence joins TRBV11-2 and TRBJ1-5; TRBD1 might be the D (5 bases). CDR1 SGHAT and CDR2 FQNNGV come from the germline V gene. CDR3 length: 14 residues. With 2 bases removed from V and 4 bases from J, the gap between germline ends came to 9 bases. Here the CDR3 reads CASSLFDSNQPQHF. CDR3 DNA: TGTGCCAGCAGCTTATTTGACAGTAATCAGCCCCAGCATTTT.

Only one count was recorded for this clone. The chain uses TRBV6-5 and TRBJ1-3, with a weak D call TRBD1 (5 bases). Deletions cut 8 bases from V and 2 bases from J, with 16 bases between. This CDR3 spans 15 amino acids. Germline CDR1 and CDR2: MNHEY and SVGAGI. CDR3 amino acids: CASASGREAGNTIYF. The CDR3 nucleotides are TGTGCCAGCGCCTCGGGCAGGGAGGCTGGAAACACCATATATTTT.

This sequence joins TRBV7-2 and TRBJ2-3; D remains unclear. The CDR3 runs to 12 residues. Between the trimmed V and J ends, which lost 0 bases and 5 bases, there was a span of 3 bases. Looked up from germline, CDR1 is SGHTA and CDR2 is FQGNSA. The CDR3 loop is CASSLALDTQYF. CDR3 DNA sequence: TGTGCCAGCAGCTTAGCCTTAGATACGCAGTATTTT. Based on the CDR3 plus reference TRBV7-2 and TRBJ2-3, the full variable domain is GAGVSQSPSNKVTEKGKDVELRCDPISGHTALYWYRQSLGQGLEFLIYFQGNSAPDKSGLPSDRFSAERTGGSVSTLTIQRTQQEDSAVYLCASSLALDTQYFGPGTRLTVL.

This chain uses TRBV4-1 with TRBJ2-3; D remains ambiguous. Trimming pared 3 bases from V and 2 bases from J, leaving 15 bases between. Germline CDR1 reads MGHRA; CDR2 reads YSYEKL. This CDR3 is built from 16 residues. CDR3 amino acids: CASSQVTWVSTDTQYF. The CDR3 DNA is TGCGCCAGCAGCCAGGTGACTTGGGTTTCCACAGATACGCAGTATTTT.

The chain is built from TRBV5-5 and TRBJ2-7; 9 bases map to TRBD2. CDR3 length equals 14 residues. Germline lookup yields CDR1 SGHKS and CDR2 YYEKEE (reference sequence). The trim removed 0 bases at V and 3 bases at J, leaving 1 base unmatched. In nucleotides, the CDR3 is TGTGCCAGCAGCTTGGCTAGCGGGAACTACGAGCAGTACTTC. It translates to CASSLASGNYEQYF. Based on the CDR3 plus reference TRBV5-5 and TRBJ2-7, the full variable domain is DAGVTQSPTHLIKTRGQQVTLRCSPISGHKSVSWYQQVLGQGPQFIFQYYEKEERGRGNFPDRFSARQFPNYSSELNVNALLLGDSALYLCASSLASGNYEQYFGPGTRLTVT.

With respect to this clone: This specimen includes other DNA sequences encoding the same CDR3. The CDR3 DNA sequence: TGCAGCGTTTTAGCGGGAGGCACCGGGGAGCTGTTTTTT. This translates into CSVLAGGTGELFF. The chain is built from TRBV29-1 and TRBJ2-2; 10 positions match TRBD2. V dropped 5 bases and J dropped 4; count of bases not matched to a gene: 1. CDR3 length: 13 amino acids. Germline CDR1 SQVTM, CDR2 ANQGSEA.

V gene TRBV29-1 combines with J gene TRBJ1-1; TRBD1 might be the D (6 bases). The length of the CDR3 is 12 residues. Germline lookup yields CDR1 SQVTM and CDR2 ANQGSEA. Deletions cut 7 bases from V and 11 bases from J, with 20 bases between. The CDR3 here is CSAQGLPPGAFF. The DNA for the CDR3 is TGCAGCGCCCAGGGGCTACCTCCCGGGGCTTTCTTT.

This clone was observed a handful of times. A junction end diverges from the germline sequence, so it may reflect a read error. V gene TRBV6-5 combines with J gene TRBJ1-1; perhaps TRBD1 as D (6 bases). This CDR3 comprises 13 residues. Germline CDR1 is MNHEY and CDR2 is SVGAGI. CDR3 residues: CASSRTGNSEAFF. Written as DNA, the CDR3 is TGTGCCAGCAGTCGCACAGGGAACTCTGAAGCTTTCTTT.

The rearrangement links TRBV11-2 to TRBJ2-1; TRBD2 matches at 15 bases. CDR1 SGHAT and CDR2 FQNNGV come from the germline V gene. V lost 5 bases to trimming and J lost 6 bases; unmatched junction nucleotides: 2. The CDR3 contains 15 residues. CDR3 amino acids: CASSMGLAGGNEQFF. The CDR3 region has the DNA TGTGCCAGCAGCATGGGACTAGCGGGAGGCAATGAGCAGTTCTTC.

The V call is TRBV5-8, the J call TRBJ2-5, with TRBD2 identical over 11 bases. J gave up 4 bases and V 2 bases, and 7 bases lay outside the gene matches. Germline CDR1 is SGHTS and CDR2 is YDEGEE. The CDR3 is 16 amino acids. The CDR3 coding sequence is TGTGCCAGCAGCTTCGCCAGGACTAGCGGGTCAGAGACCCAGTACTTC. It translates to CASSFARTSGSETQYF.

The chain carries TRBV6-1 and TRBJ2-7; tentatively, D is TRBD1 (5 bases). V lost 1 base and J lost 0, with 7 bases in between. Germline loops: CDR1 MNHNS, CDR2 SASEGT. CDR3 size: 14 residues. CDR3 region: CASSEGQSSYEQYF. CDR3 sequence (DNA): TGTGCCAGCAGTGAAGGACAGAGCTCCTACGAGCAGTACTTC.

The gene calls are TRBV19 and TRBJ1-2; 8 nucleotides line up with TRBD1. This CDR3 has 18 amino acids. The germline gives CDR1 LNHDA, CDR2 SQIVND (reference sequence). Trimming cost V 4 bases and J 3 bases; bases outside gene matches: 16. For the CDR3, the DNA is TGTGCCAGTAGTAGCTTCAGGGGGCACGATTCTGGGGACTATGGCTACACCTTC. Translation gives CASSSFRGHDSGDYGYTF.

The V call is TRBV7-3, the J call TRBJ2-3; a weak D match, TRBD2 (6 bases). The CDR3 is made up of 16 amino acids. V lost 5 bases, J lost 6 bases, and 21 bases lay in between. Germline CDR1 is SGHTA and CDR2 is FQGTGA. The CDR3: CASSATSWGGADTQYF. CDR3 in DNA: TGTGCCAGCAGCGCCACCTCTTGGGGAGGAGCCGATACGCAGTATTTT.

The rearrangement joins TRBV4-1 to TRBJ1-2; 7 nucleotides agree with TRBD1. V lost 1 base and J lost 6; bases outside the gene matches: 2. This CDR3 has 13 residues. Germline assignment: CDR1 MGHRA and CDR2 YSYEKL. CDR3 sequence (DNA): TGCGCCAGCAGCCAAGTACAGGGGAATGGCTACACCTTC. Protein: CASSQVQGNGYTF.

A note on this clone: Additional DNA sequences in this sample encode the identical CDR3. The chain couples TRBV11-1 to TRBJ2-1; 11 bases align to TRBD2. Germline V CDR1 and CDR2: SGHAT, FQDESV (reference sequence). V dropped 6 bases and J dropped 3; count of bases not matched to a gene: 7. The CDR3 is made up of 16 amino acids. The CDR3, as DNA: TGTGCCAGCAGTTTGGGGACTAGCGGTATCTACAATGAGCAGTTCTTC. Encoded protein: CASSLGTSGIYNEQFF.

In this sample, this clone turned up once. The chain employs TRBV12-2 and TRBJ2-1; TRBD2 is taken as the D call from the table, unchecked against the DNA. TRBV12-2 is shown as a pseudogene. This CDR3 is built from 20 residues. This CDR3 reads CASRLERLASGGTSYNEQFF. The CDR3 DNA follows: TGTGCAAGTCGCTTAGAAAGGTTGGCTAGCGGGGGGACCTCCTACAATGAGCAGTTCTTC.

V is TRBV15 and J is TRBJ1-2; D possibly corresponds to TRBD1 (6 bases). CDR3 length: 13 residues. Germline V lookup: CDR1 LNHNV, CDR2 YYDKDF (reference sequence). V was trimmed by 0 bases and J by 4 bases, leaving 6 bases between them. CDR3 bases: TGTGCCACCAGCAGAGAGGACAGCTATGGCTACACCTTC. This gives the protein CATSREDSYGYTF. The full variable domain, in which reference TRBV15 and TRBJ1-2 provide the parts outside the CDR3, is DAMVIQNPRYQVTQFGKPVTLSCSQTLNHNVMYWYQQKSSQAPKLLFHYYDKDFNNEADTPDNFQSRRPNTSFCFLDIRSPGLGDTAMYLCATSREDSYGYTFGSGTRLTVV.

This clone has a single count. In DNA, the CDR3 is TGTGCCAGCAGCTTACCCTCCGCGGGGGAGCTGTTTTTT. It yields the protein CASSLPSAGELFF. The chain links TRBV7-9 to TRBJ2-2; D unclear. The CDR3 totals 13 residues. V lost 2 bases and J lost 8, with 9 bases in between. Germline-derived CDR1 and CDR2 are SEHNR and FQNEAQ (reference sequence).

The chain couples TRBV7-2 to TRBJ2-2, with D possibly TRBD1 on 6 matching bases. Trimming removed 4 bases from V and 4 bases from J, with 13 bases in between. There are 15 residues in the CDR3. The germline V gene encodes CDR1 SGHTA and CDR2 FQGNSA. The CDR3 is CASSSLQGITGELFF. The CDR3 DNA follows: TGTGCCAGCAGCTCACTACAGGGTATCACCGGGGAGCTGTTTTTT.

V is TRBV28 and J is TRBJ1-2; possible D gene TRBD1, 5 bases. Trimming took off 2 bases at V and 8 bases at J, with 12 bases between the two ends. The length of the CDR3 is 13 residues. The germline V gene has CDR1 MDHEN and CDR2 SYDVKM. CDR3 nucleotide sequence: TGTGCCAGCAGTTTACCCCCTCGGGGGGGCTACACCTTC. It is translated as CASSLPPRGGYTF.

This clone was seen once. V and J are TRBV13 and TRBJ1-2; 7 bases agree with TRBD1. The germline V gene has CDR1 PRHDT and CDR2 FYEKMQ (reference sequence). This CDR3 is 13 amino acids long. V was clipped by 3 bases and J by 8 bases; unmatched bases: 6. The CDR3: CASSLEQGRGYTF. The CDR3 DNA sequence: TGTGCCAGCAGCTTGGAACAGGGGCGAGGCTACACCTTC.

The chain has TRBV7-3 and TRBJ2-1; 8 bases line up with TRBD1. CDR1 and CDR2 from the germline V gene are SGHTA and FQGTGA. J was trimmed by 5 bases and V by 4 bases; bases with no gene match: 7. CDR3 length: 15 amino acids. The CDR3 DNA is TGTGCCAGCAGCTCAACCTTGGACAGGGACAATGAGCAGTTCTTC. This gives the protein CASSSTLDRDNEQFF.

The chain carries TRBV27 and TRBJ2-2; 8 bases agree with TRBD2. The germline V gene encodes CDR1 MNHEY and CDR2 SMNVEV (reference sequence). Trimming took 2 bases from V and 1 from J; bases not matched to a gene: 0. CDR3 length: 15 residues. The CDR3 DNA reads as TGTGCCAGCAGTTTAGCGGGAGGGAACACCGGGGAGCTGTTTTTT. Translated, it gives CASSLAGGNTGELFF.

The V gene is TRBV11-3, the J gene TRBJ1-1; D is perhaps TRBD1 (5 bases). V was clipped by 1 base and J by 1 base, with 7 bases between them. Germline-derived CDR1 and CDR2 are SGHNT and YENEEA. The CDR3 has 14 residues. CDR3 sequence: CASSLGGWNTEAFF. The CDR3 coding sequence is TGTGCCAGCAGCTTAGGGGGCTGGAACACTGAAGCTTTCTTT.

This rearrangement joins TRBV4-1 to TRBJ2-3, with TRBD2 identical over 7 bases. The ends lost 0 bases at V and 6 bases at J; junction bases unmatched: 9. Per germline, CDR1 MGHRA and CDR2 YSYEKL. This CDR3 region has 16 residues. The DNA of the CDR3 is TGCGCCAGCAGCCAAGATGGGTTAGCGGGCTCTGATACGCAGTATTTT. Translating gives CASSQDGLAGSDTQYF.

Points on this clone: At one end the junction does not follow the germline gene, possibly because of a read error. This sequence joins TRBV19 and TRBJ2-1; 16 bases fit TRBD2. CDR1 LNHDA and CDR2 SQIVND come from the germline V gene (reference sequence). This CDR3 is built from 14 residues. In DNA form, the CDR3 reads TGTGCCAGTAGCACGGGACTAGCGGGAGGGATACGGATCTTC. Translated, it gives CASSTGLAGGIRIF.

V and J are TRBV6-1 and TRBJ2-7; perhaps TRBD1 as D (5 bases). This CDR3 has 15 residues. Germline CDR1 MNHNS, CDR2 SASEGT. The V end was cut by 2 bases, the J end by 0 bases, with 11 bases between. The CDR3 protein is CASSELWTPSYEQYF. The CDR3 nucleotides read TGTGCCAGCAGTGAACTCTGGACACCCTCCTACGAGCAGTACTTC.

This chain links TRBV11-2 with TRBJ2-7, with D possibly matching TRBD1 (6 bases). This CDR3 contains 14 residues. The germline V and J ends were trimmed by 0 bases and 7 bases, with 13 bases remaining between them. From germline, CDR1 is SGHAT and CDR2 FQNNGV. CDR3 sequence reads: CASSLDRSGDEQYF. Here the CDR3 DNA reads TGTGCCAGCAGCTTAGATCGGTCAGGGGATGAGCAGTACTTC. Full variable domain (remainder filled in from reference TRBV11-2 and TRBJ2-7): EAGVAQSPRYKIIEKRQSVAFWCNPISGHATLYWYQQILGQGPKLLIQFQNNGVVDDSQLPKDRFSAERLKGVDSTLKIQPAKLEDSAVYLCASSLDRSGDEQYFGPGTRLTVT.

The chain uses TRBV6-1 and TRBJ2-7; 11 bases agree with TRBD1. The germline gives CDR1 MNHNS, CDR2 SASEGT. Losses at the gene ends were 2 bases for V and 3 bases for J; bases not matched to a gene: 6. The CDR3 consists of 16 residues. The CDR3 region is CASSESSGTGGYEQYF. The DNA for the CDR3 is TGTGCCAGCAGTGAATCCTCCGGGACAGGGGGCTACGAGCAGTACTTC.